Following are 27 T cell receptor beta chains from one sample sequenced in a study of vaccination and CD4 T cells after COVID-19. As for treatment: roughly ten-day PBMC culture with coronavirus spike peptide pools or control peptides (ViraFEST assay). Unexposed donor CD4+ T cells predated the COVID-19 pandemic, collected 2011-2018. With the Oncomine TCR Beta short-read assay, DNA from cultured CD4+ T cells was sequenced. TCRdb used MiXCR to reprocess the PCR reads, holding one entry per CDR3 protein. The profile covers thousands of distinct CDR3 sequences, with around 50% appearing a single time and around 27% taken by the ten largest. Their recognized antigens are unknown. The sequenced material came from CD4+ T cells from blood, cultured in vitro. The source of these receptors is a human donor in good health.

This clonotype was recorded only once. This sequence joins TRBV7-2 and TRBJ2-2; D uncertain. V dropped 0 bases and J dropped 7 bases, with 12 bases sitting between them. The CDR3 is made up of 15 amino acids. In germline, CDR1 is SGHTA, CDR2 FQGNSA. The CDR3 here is CASSLAWSRLGELFF. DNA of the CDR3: TGTGCCAGCAGCTTAGCGTGGTCTAGACTCGGGGAGCTGTTTTTT.

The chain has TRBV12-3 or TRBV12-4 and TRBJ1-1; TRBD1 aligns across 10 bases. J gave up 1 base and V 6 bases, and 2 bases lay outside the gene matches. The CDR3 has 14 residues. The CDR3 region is CASSRDRGNTEAFF. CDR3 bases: TGTGCCAGCAGCCGGGACAGGGGGAACACTGAAGCTTTCTTT.

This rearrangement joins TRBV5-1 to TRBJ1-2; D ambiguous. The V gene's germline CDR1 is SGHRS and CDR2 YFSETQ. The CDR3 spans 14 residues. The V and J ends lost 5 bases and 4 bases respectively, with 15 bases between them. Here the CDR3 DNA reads TGCGCCAGCAGTCCCGGTGGGGTAACCTATGGCTACACCTTC. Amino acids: CASSPGGVTYGYTF.

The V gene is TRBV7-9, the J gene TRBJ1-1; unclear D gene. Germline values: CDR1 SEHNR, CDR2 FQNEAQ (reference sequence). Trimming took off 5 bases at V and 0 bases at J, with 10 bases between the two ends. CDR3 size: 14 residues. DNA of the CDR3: TGTGCCAGCAGCCGGACCGAGGTGAACACTGAAGCTTTCTTT. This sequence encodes CASSRTEVNTEAFF. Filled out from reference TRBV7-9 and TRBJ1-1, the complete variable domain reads DTGVSQNPRHKITKRGQNVTFRCDPISEHNRLYWYRQTLGQGPEFLTYFQNEAQLEKSRLLSDRFSAERPKGSFSTLEIQRTEQGDSAMYLCASSRTEVNTEAFFGQGTRLTVV.

CDR3 residues: CASRRGDRSRETQYF. CDR3 DNA sequence: TGTGCCAGCAGGCGGGGGGACCGTTCGAGAGAGACCCAGTACTTC. The chain joins TRBV28 to TRBJ2-5; 8 bases align to TRBD2. Per the germline V gene, CDR1 is MDHEN and CDR2 is SYDVKM. The CDR3 totals 15 residues. The V gene end was trimmed by 6 bases and the J gene end by 4 bases; junction bases not matched to a gene: 10.

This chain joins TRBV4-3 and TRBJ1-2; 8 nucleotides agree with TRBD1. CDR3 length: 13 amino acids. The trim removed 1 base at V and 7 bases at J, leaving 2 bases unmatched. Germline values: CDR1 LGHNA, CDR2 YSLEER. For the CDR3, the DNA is TGCGCCAGCAGCCAAGCGACAGGGGTTGGCTACACCTTC. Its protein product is CASSQATGVGYTF.

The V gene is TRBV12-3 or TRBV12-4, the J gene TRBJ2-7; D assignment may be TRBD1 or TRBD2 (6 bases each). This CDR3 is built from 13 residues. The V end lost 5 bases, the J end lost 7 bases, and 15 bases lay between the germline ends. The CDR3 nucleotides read TGTGCCAGCAGTATCCTCCAGGGGAGGGAGCAGTACTTC. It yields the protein CASSILQGREQYF.

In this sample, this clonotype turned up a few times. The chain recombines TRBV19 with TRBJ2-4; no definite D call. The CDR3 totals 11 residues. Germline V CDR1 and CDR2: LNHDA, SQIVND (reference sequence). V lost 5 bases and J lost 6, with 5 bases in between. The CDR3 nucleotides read TGTGCCAGTAGTGAGGCAAACATTCAGTACTTC. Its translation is CASSEANIQYF. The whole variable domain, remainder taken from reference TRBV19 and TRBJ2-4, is DGGITQSPKYLFRKEGQNVTLSCEQNLNHDAMYWYRQDPGQGLRLIYYSQIVNDFQKGDIAEGYSVSREKKESFPLTVTSAQKNPTAFYLCASSEANIQYFGAGTRLSVL.

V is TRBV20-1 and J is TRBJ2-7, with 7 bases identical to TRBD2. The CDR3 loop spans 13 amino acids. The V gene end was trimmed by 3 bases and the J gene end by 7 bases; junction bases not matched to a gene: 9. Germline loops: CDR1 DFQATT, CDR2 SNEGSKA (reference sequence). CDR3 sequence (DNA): TGCAGTGCTAGTAGCGGGTGGTCGGGGGAGCAGTACTTC. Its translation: CSASSGWSGEQYF.

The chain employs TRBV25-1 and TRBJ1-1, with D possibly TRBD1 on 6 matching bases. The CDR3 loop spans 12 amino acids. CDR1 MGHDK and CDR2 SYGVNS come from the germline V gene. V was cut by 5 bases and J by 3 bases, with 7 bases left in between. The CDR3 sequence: CASSHRDTEAFF. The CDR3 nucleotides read TGTGCCAGCAGTCACAGGGACACTGAAGCTTTCTTT.

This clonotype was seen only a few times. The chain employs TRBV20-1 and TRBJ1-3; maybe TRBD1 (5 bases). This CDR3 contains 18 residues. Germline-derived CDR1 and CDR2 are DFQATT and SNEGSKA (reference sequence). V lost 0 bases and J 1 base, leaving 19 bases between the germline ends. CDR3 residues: CSAREGLTGPKSGNTIYF. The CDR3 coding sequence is TGCAGTGCTAGAGAAGGGCTAACGGGACCGAAGTCTGGAAACACCATATATTTT.

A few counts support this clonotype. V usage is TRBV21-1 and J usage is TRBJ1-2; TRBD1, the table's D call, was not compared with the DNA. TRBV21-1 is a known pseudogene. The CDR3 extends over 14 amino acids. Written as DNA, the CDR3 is TGTGCCAGCAGCAGCAGGGTTAAGGCCTATGGCTACACCTTC. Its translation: CASSSRVKAYGYTF.

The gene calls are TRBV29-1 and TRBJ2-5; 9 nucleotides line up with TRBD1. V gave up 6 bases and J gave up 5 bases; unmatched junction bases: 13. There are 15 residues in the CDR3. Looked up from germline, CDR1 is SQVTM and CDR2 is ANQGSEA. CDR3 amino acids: CSVRTTGGLEETQYF. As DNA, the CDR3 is TGCAGCGTGCGAACGACAGGGGGGTTGGAGGAGACCCAGTACTTC.

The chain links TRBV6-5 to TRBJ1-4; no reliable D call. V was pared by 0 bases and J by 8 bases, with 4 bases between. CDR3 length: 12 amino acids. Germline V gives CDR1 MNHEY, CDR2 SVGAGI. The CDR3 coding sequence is TGTGCCAGCAGTTACTCGAGGGAAAAACTGTTTTTT. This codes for CASSYSREKLFF.

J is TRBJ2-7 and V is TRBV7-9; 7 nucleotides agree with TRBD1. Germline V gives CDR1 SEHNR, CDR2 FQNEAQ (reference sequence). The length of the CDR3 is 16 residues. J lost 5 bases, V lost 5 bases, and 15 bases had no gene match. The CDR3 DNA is TGTGCCAGCAGCCCAAAATTCCGACAGGGAAGCGACGAGCAGTACTTC. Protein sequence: CASSPKFRQGSDEQYF.

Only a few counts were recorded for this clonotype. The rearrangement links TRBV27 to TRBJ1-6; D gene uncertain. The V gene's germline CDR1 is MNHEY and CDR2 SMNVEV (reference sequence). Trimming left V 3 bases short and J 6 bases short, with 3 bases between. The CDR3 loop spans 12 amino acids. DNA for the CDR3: TGTGCCAGCAGTTTTACTAATTCACCCCTCCACTTT. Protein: CASSFTNSPLHF.

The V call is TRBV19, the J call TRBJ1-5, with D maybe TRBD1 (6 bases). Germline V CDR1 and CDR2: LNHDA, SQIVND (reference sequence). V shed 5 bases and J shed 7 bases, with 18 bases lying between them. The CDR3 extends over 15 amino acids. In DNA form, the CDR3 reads TGTGCCAGTAGTGCTGAGGGGGAAGTTCAGCAGCCCCAGCATTTT. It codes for CASSAEGEVQQPQHF.

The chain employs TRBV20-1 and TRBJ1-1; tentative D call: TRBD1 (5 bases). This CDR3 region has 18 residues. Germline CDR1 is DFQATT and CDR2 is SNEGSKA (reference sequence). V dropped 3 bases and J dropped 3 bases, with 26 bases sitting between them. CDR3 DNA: TGCAGTGCTAGTCTACGAGTCTTCGTTAAGACGGGACACACTGAAGCTTTCTTT. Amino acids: CSASLRVFVKTGHTEAFF.

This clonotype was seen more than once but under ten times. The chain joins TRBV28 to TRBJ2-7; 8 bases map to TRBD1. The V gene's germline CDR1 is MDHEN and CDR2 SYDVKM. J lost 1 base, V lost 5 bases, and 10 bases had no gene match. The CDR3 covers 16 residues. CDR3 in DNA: TGTGCCAGCAGTGAGAACCCCAGGGGGCGATCCTACGAGCAGTACTTC. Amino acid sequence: CASSENPRGRSYEQYF.

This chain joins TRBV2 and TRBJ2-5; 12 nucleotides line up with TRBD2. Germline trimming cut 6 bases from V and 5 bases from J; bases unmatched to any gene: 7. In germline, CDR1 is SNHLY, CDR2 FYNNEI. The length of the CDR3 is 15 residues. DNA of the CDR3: TGTGCCAGCAGATCGGGGACTAGCGGGTCTGAGACCCAGTACTTC. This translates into CASRSGTSGSETQYF. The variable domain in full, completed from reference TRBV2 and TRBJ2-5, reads EPEVTQTPSHQVTQMGQEVILRCVPISNHLYFYWYRQILGQKVEFLVSFYNNEISEKSEIFDDQFSVERPDGSNFTLKIRSTKLEDSAMYFCASRSGTSGSETQYFGPGTRLLVL.

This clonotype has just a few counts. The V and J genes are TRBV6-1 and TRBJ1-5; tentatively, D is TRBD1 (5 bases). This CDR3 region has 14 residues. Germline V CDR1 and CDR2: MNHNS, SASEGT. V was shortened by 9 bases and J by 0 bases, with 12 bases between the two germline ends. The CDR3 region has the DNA TGTGCCAGGCAGGGACTAATTAGCAATCAGCCCCAGCATTTT. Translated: CARQGLISNQPQHF.

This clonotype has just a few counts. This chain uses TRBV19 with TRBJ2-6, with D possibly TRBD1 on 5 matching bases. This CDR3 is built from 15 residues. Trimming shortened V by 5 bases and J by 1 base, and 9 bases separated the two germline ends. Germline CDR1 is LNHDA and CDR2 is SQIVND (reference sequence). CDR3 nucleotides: TGTGCCAGTAGTTACAGACAGTCTGGGGCCAACGTCCTGACTTTC. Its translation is CASSYRQSGANVLTF.

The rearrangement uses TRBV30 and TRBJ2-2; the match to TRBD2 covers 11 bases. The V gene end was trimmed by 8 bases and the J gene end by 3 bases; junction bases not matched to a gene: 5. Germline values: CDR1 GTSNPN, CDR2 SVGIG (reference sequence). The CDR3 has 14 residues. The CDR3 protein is CASSGRAYTGELFF. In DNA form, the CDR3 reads TGTGCCAGTAGCGGGAGGGCCTACACCGGGGAGCTGTTTTTT.

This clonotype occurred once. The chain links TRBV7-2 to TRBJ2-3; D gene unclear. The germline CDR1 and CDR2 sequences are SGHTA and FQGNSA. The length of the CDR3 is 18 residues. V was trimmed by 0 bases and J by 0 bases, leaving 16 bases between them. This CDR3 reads CASSLAIWRSGSTDTQYF. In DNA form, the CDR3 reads TGTGCCAGCAGCTTAGCGATTTGGCGTTCCGGCAGCACAGATACGCAGTATTTT.

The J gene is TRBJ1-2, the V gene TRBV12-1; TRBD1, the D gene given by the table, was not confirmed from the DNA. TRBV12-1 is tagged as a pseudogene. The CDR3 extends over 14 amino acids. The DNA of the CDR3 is TGTGCCAGCAGCCCGACAGGCGTTAACTATGGCTACACCTTC. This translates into CASSPTGVNYGYTF.

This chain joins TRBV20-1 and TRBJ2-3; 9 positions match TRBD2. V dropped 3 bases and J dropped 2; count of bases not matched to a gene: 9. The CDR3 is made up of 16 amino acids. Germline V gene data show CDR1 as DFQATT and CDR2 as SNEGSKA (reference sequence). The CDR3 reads CSASFGAGGYTDTQYF. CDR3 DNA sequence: TGCAGTGCTAGTTTCGGAGCGGGAGGCTACACAGATACGCAGTATTTT.

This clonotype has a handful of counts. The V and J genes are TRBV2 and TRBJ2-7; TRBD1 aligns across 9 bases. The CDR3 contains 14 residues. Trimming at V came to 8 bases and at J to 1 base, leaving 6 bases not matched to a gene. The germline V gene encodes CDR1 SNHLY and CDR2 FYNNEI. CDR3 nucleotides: TGTGCCAGCTGCGACAGGGGGGCGTCCTACGAGCAGTACTTC. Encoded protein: CASCDRGASYEQYF.